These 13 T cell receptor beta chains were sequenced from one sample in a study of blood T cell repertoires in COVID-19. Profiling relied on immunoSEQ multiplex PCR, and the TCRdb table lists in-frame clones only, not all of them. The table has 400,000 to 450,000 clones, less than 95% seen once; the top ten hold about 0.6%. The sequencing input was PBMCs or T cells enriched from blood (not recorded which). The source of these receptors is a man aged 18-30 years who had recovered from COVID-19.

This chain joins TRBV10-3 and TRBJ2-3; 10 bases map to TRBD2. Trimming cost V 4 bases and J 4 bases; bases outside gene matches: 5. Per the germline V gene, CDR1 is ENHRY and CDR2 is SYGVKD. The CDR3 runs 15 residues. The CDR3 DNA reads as TGTGCCATCAGTGGTGAAGCGGGGGGGGCAGATACGCAGTATTTT. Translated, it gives CAISGEAGGADTQYF.

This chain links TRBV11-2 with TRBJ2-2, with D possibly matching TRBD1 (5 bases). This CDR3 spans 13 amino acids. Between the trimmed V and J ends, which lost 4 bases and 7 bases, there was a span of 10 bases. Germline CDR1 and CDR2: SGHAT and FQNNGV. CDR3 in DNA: TGTGCCAGCAGCTCAAGGGGTGGCGGGGAGCTGTTTTTT. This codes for CASSSRGGGELFF.

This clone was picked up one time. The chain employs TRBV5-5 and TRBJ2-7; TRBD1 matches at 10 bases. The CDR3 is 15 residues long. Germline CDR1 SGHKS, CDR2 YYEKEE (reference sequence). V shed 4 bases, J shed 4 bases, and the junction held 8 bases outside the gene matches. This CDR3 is CASSIGTGVTYEQYF. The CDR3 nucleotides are TGTGCCAGCAGCATTGGGACAGGGGTTACTTACGAGCAGTACTTC.

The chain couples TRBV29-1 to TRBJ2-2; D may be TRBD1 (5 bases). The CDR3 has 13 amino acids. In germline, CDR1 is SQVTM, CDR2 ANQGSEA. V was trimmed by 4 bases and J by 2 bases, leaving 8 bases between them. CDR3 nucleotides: TGCAGCGTTGGGCAGGGAAACACCGGGGAGCTGTTTTTT. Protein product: CSVGQGNTGELFF.

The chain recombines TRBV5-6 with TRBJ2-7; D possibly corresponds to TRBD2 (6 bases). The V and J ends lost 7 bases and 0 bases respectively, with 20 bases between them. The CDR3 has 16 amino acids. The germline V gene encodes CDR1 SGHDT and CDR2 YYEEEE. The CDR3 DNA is TGTGCCAGCTACCTGGGGGGTGGCCACTACTCCTACGAGCAGTACTTC. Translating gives CASYLGGGHYSYEQYF.

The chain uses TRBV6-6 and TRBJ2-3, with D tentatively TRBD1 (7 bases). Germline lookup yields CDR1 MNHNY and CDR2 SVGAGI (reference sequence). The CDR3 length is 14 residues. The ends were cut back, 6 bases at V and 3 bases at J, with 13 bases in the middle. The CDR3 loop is CASSTGDLTDTQYF. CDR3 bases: TGTGCCAGCAGCACAGGGGACTTAACAGATACGCAGTATTTT.

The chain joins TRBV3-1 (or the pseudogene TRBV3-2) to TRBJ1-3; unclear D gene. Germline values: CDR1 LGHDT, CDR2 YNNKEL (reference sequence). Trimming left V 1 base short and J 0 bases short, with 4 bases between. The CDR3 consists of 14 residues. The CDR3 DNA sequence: TGTGCCAGCAGCCAAGTAGCCTCTGGAAACACCATATATTTT. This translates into CASSQVASGNTIYF.

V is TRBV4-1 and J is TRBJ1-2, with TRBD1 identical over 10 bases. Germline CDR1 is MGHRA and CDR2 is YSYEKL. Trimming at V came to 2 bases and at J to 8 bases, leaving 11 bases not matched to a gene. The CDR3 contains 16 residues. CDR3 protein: CASSQPGQGISGGYTF. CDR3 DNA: TGCGCCAGCAGCCAACCGGGACAGGGGATATCTGGGGGCTACACCTTC.

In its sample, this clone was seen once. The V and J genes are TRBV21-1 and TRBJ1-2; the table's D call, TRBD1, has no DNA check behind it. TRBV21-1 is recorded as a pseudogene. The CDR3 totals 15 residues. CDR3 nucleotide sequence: TGTGCCAGCAGCATAAGGACAGGACCGAACTATGGCTACACCTTC. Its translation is CASSIRTGPNYGYTF.

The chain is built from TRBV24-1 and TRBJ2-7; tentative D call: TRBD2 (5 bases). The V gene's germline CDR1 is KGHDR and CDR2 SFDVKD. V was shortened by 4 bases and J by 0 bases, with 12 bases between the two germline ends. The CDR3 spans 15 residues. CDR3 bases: TGTGCCACCAGTGACCCGACTACTAGCTCCTACGAGCAGTACTTC. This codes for CATSDPTTSSYEQYF.

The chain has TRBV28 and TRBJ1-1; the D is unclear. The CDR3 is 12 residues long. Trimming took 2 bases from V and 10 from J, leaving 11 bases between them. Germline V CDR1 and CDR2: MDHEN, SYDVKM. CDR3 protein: CASSLVSAAAFF. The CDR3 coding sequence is TGTGCCAGCAGTTTAGTTAGTGCCGCAGCTTTCTTT.

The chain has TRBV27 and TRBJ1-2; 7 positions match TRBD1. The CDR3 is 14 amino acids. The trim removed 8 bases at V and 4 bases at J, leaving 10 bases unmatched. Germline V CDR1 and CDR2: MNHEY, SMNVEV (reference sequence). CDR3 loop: CASGRGGAGYGYTF. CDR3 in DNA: TGTGCCAGCGGACGAGGGGGCGCTGGCTATGGCTACACCTTC.

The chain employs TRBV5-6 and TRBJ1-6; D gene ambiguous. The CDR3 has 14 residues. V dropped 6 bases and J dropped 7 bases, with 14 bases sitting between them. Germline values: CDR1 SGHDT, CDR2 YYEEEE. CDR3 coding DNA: TGTGCCAGCACCGACGGGTACCAAAATTCACCCCTCCACTTT. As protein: CASTDGYQNSPLHF.